The rows below give T cell receptor beta chains drawn from one sample of a study of T cells expressing NK-cell markers. TCRdb reprocessed the 5' RACE reads and stores each CDR3 protein as one record, lacking DNA. Its table lists 200,000 to 300,000 distinct CDR3 sequences. Sequenced: blood T cells: a sorted CD56 or NKG2C T cell subset, CD4+ or CD8+ T cells, or bulk PBMC T cells (not recorded which). All receptors derive from a woman between 18 and 69 years old in good health. Both conserved end residues are part of each CDR3. The order of the fields is J gene, V gene, CDR3 protein.

>TRBJ2-1|TRBV12-3/TRBV12-4
CASSLALPGQMDNEQFF
>TRBJ2-1|TRBV10-3
CAISLGLADNEQFF
>TRBJ1-2|TRBV14
CASSRDDQGGGYTF
>TRBJ2-7|TRBV6-5
CARKKYYEQYF
>TRBJ1-3|TRBV12-3/TRBV12-4
CASSFGDWISGNTIYF
>TRBJ2-1|TRBV5-1
CASSLPGLAQSREQFF
>TRBJ2-7|TRBV5-4
CASSRGTHYEQYF
>TRBJ2-3|TRBV11-2
CASILVSDTQYF
>TRBJ2-7|TRBV28
CASRTTGLAPNYEQYF
>TRBJ1-1|TRBV12-3/TRBV12-4
CASTVGARGNTEAFF
>TRBJ2-4|TRBV7-2
CASSPSGKNIQYF
>TRBJ1-2|TRBV5-8
CASSFYRTGANYGYTF
>TRBJ1-2|TRBV6-6
CASSGYFDGYTF
>TRBJ2-2|TRBV5-6
CASSLMTAQRITGELFF
>TRBJ1-5|TRBV30
CAWSEAENQPQHF
>TRBJ1-3|TRBV20-1
CSARDLFSGNTIYF
>TRBJ2-2|TRBV7-2
CASSLVGRANTGELFF
>TRBJ1-4|TRBV20-1
CSASRGAVEKLFF
>TRBJ2-7|TRBV10-3
CASRGLANNEQYF
>TRBJ1-2|TRBV20-1
CSARDRGFNYGYTF
>TRBJ2-3|TRBV7-2
CASSGTHTQYF
>TRBJ1-5|TRBV18
CASSPGRQNQPQHF
>TRBJ1-5|TRBV12-3/TRBV12-4
CASRYMTGINQPQHF
>TRBJ2-5|TRBV10-3
CAIGLAEGQETQYF
>TRBJ2-3|TRBV20-1
CSATPLAGRAADTQYF
>TRBJ1-1|TRBV6-6
CASGTGGTEAFF
>TRBJ1-1|TRBV6-5
CASRRQNTEAFF
>TRBJ2-1|TRBV11-1
CASGSRGNEQFF
>TRBJ2-2|TRBV7-6
CASSYRDKNTGELFF
>TRBJ1-1|TRBV20-1
CSAARLTEAFF
>TRBJ2-3|TRBV5-4
CASSRDLAADTQYF
>TRBJ1-5|TRBV28
CASSKDRGNNQPQHF
>TRBJ2-3|TRBV3-1
CASSWTSGTQYF
>TRBJ1-1|TRBV7-7
CASRNKTVSNTEAFF
>TRBJ2-1|TRBV29-1
CSVRSQENNEQFF
>TRBJ2-7|TRBV12-3/TRBV12-4
CASRRSSLYEQYF
>TRBJ2-1|TRBV3-1
CASSLPRGETFF
>TRBJ2-2|TRBV20-1
CSARSGGALVVGELFF
>TRBJ2-3|TRBV6-1
CASTLYRGGSTDTQYF
>TRBJ2-1|TRBV19
CASSIMVGEQFF
>TRBJ2-1|TRBV12-3/TRBV12-4
CASSPILGGGYNEQFF
>TRBJ2-1|TRBV27
CASSRTGLGEQFF
>TRBJ2-5|TRBV20-1
CSAGLAGGGIETQYF
>TRBJ2-1|TRBV11-2
CASSLTGGLTMPQFF
>TRBJ2-7|TRBV4-2
CASSQAGTGYHEQYF
>TRBJ2-1|TRBV11-2
CASSSLGTSGNYNEQFF
>TRBJ2-4|TRBV6-2/TRBV6-3
CASSYWRTGAGQYF
>TRBJ2-7|TRBV11-2
CASSLVSGASSYEQYF
>TRBJ1-1|TRBV20-1
CSARGFGKMNTEAFF
>TRBJ2-1|TRBV6-2/TRBV6-3
CASSYLREGPNEQFF
>TRBJ2-5|TRBV20-1
CSAPRGGSQETQYF